This T cell receptor beta chain is from a study of blood T cells in healthy people across ages. Findings of the study overall: PBMCs went unsorted, and a conclusive naive versus antigen-experienced comparison was therefore prevented. Diversity estimates from one million T cells were considered underestimates. Whereas aged donors had fewer naive CD4+ cells, long-lived donors had more of them and higher diversity.

Using a J-beta primer mix together with a sample-barcoded 5' primer, a second PCR was run for about 6 to 11 cycles. TCRdb reanalysed the 5' RACE reads using MiXCR and keeps one entry per CDR3 protein. The repertoire holds hundreds of thousands of distinct CDR3 sequences, with roughly 26% as singletons. Caucasian, healthy and from Russia, the donors were aged between 6 and 90. From germline, CDR1 is DFQATT and CDR2 SNEGSKA (reference sequence). CDR3 size: 14 residues. Trimming cost V 6 bases and J 4 bases; bases outside gene matches: 7. As regards this clonotype: As yet, its antigen is unknown.

The TCR sequence derives from a woman older than 75 in good health. Sequencing was carried out using blood. The chain employs TRBV20-1 and TRBJ2-2; 8 bases map to TRBD1. CDR3 nucleotide sequence: TGCAGTGCGCTGCCAGGGGGCCCCACCGGGGAGCTGTTTTTT. Its translation: CSALPGGPTGELFF.